The source of this TCR beta chain is a study of blood T cell repertoires in COVID-19. Study summary: Specimens from acute and convalescent COVID-19 originated in the United States, Italy and Spain. Sources were T cells, B-cell-depleted T cells, or PBMCs; the material itself was cDNA or gDNA.

Measured with immunoSEQ multiplex PCR; TCRdb has only the in-frame clones, and not every one. Of around 300,000 clones listed, approximately 91% are singletons. The CDR3 covers 13 residues. In germline, CDR1 is SGHDN, CDR2 FVKESK. V lost 4 bases and J 14 bases, leaving 15 bases between the germline ends. The V call is TRBV14, the J call TRBJ1-6; D is unresolved. The clonotype comes from a young man with active or convalescent COVID-19. The sample was peripheral blood. In DNA form, the CDR3 reads TGTGCCAGCAGCCTTGGACTGGTTTCGACCCTCCACTTT. It specifies CASSLGLVSTLHF.